The sample holds one count of the clone carrying this T cell receptor beta chain. Its antigen is still unknown. Treatment noted: approximately nine-day PBMC culture with coronavirus spike peptide pools or control peptides (ViraFEST assay). ViraFEST expanded antigen-specific T cells with peptide pools, then sequenced TCRs. Sequence data for DNA of cultured CD4+ T cells were generated by the Oncomine TCR Beta short-read assay. TCRdb reanalysed the PCR reads using MiXCR and keeps one entry per CDR3 protein. The data hold thousands of distinct CDR3 sequences, with around 80% observed a single time. The data belong to a study of vaccination and CD4 T cells after COVID-19. This clonotype originated in a human donor who had recovered from COVID-19. Sample: CD4+ T cells from blood, cultured in vitro.

CDR3 in DNA: TGTGCCAGTAGTCGCGGACGGGGGAGGAATCAGCCCCAGCATTTT. As protein: CASSRGRGRNQPQHF. The chain uses TRBV19 and TRBJ1-5, with a possible D match to TRBD1 (5 bases). V was trimmed by 5 bases and J by 4 bases, leaving 15 bases between them. From germline, CDR1 is LNHDA and CDR2 SQIVND (reference sequence). This CDR3 spans 15 amino acids.